This note documents a single TCR beta chain sequence. It has no known antigen specificity. No qualities accompany the bases; no much larger clone lies one base away. The CDR3 regions of human TCRbeta chains were subjected to immunosequencing. The paper's data handling went like this. Repertoire TCRs were checked for matches against a reference library of SARS-CoV-2-specific TCRs that had been generated using the MIRA antigen-specificity platform. Breadth meant the fraction of unique TCRs that were SARS-CoV-2-associated, whereas depth meant the fraction of total T cells that were SARS-CoV-2-associated. Using the MIRA data, each spike-specific TCR was mapped to the spike region that the TCR reacts to and placed in a CD4 or CD8 class. Log10-transformed breadth and depth values were compared by one-way ANOVA with Sidak's multiple comparisons tests. The table was pulled from immuneACCESS by TCRdb, which kept in-frame rearrangements only. Such tables lose some clones; where checked, under half of the loss comes from unresolved V genes, and the rest has no known cause. V, J and clone size are taken as reported in that table, and D and trimming were inferred from the DNA itself. The sample table records approximately 120,000 clones; 89% of these occur just once. The ten largest clones take up approximately 4.5% of the sample.

This record belongs to a study of T cell responses to AZD1222 COVID-19 vaccine listed by TCRdb under 2021. In terms of the full investigation: AZD1222 recipients whose second dose came at about 4 weeks and those whose second dose came at about 12 weeks were combined into one group, since spike-specific TCR depth and breadth did not differ between the two schedules. TCR sequencing was performed for 230 to 250 trial participants, of whom roughly 200 were given two doses of AZD1222 and around 25 were given two doses of MenACWY control vaccine. Trial participants were enrolled by age into subgroups of 18-55, 56-69 and 70-plus years, and roughly 150, 30 and 60 TCR-sequenced participants, respectively, were included in these subgroups.

This specimen's time point label, interpreted: baseline before first vaccination. Vaccinee samples came from UK trials COV001 and COV002, including a single-blind randomized controlled phase 2/3 trial of AZD1222 (ChAdOx1 nCoV-19) in healthy adults. For TCRbeta chain sequencing, PBMC samples from trial participants were taken at day 0 and at day 28 after the second dose. The paper as a whole reports these results and caveats: Nearly half of unique spike-specific TCRs reportedly recognized epitopes outside regions mutated in the B.1.351 and B.1.1.7 variants. The 56-69-year group was small, and its depth increase did not reach significance, likely because of low power. No day 14 peak-response samples were available, so repertoires were characterized only after the peak T cell response. Participants were mostly white British and included more females than males, and it was suggested by the authors that clonal diversity may have been underestimated. Only six or seven AZD1222 recipients were SARS-CoV-2 seropositive at baseline, limiting conclusions about previously exposed vaccinees. A significant rise in spike-specific TCR breadth and depth was observed after two AZD1222 doses relative to day 0 and relative to MenACWY recipients. The vaccine-associated CD4 TCRs covered the entire spike protein, and the dominant responses fell in regions 160-218 and 743-854.

The V and J ends are trimmed by 0 bases and 5 bases, leaving 6 bases between them. Reading the germline V gene gives CDR1 SGHTA and CDR2 FQGNSA. The CDR3 holds 13 amino acids from the cysteine to the phenylalanine. Only the CDR3 DNA is retained, 39 bases long and in frame from the first base. The TCR originated in an adult in good health. The chain links TRBV7-2 with TRBJ2-3; a tentative D call is TRBD1 (5 bases match). The sample consisted of peripheral blood, taken on day 0 of AZD1222 vaccination. Read as DNA, the sequence is TGTGCCAGCAGCTTAGCACAGGAAGATACGCAGTATTTT. Its protein is CASSLAQEDTQYF.